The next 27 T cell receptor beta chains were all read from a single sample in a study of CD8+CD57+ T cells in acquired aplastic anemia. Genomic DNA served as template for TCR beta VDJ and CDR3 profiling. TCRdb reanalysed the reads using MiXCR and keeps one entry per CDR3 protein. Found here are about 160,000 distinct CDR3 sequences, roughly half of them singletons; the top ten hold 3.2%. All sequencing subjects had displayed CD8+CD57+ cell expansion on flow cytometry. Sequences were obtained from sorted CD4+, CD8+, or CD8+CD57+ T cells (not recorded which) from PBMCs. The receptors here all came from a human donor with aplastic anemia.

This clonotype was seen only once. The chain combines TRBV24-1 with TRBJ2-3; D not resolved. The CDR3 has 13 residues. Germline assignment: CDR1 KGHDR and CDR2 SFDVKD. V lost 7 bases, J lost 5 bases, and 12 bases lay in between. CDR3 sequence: CATRGRGVDTQYF. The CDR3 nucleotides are TGTGCCACCAGGGGCCGAGGCGTAGATACGCAGTATTTT.

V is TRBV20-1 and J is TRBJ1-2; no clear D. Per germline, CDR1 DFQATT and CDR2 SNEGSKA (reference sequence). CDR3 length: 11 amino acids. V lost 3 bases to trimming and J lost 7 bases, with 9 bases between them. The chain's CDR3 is CSARRGSGYTF. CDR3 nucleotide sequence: TGCAGTGCTAGGCGAGGGAGTGGCTACACCTTC.

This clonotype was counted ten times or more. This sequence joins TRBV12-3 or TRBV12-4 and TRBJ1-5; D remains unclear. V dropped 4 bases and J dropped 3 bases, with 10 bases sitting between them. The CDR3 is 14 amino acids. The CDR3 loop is CASSYFRHNQPQHF. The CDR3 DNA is TGTGCCAGCAGTTACTTTCGGCACAATCAGCCCCAGCATTTT.

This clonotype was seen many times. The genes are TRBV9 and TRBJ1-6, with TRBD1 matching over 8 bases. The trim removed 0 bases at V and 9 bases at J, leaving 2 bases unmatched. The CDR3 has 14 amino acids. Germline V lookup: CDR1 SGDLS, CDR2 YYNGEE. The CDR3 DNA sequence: TGTGCCAGCAGCGTAGAACAGGGGGTTTCACCCCTCCACTTT. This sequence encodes CASSVEQGVSPLHF. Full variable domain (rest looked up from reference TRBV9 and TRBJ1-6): DSGVTQTPKHLITATGQRVTLRCSPRSGDLSVYWYQQSLDQGLQFLIQYYNGEERAKGNILERFSAQQFPDLHSELNLSSLELGDSALYFCASSVEQGVSPLHFGNGTRLTVT.

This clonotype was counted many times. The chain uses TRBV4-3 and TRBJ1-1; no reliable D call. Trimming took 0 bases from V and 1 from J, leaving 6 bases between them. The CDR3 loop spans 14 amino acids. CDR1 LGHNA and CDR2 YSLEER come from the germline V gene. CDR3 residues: CASSQEQSNTEAFF. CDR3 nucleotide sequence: TGCGCCAGCAGCCAAGAACAATCGAACACTGAAGCTTTCTTT.

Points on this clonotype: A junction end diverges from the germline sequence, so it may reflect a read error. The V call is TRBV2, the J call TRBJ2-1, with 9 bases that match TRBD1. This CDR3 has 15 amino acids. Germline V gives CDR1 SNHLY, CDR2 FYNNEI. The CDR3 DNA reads TGTGCCAGCAGTGAAGAGGACAGGGGCACCAGTGAGCAGTCCTTC. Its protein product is CASSEEDRGTSEQSF.

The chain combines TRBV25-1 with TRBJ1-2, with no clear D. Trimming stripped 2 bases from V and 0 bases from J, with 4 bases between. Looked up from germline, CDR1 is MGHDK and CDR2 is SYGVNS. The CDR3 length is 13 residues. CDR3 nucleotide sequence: TGTGCCAGCAGTGAACACCCTAACTATGGCTACACCTTC. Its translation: CASSEHPNYGYTF.

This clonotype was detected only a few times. The CDR3 nucleotides are TGCAGTGCACAGACAGGGGGCGGCAATCAGCCCCAGCATTTT. This encodes CSAQTGGGNQPQHF. The chain couples TRBV20-1 to TRBJ1-5, with 10 nucleotides matching TRBD1. Germline V lookup: CDR1 DFQATT, CDR2 SNEGSKA (reference sequence). The CDR3 has 14 residues. J lost 2 bases, V lost 6 bases, and 4 bases had no gene match.

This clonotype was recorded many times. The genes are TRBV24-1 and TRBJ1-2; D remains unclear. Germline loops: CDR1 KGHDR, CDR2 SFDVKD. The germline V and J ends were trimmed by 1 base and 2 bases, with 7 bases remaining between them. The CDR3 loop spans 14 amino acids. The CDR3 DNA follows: TGTGCCACCAGTGATTTTAGAGAGAACTATGGCTACACCTTC. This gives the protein CATSDFRENYGYTF.

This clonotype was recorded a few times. The CDR3 DNA is TGTGCCAGCAGCTTGGCCGGGACAGGGGCGACCACAGATACGCAGTATTTT. It codes for CASSLAGTGATTDTQYF. The V and J genes are TRBV5-4 and TRBJ2-3; 10 nucleotides line up with TRBD1. With 0 bases clipped from V and 2 bases from J, the junction kept 6 bases outside the gene matches. This CDR3 is 17 amino acids long. Per germline, CDR1 SGHNT and CDR2 YYREEE (reference sequence).

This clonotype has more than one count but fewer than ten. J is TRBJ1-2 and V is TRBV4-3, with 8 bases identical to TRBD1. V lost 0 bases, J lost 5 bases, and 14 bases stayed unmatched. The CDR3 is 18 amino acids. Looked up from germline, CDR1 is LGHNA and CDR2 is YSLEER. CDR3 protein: CASSQEGNRGGILYGYTF. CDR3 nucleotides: TGCGCCAGCAGCCAAGAAGGGAACAGGGGGGGGATACTTTATGGCTACACCTTC.

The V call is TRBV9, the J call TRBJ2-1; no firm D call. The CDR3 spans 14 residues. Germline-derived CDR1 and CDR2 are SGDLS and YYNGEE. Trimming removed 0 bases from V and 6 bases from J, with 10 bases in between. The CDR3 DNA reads TGTGCCAGCAGCGTAGGCAATAGCATCAATGAGCAGTTCTTC. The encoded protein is CASSVGNSINEQFF.

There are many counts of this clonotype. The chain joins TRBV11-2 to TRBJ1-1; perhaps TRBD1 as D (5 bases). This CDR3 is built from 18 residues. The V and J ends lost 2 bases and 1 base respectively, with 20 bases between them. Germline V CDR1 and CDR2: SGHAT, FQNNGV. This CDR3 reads CASSLYGRGAKTNTEAFF. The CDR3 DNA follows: TGTGCCAGCAGCTTATATGGACGAGGGGCCAAAACGAACACTGAAGCTTTCTTT.

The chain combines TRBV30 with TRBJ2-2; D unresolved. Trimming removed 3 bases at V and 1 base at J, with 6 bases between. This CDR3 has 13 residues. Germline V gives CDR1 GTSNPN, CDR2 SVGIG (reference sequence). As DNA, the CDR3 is TGTGCCTGGAGGAGTGGGAACACCGGGGAGCTGTTTTTT. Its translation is CAWRSGNTGELFF.

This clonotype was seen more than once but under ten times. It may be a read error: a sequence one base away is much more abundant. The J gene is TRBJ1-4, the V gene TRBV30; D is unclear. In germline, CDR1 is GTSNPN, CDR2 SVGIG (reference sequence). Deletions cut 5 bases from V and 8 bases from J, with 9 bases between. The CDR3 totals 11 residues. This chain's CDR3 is CAWSIQEKLFF. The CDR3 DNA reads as TGTGCCTGGTCGATTCAGGAAAAACTGTTTTTT.

CDR3 in DNA: TGTGCCAGCAGAAGCCACACCTTAGAGAACGAGCAGTACTTC. Its translation is CASRSHTLENEQYF. This rearrangement joins TRBV10-3 to TRBJ2-7; no firm D call. Trimming left V 10 bases short and J 5 bases short, with 21 bases between. CDR1 and CDR2 (germline): ENHRY, SYGVKD. This CDR3 region has 14 residues.

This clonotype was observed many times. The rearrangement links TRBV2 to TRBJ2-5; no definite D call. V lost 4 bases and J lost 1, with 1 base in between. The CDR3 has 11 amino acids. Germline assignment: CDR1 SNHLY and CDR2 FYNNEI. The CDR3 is CASSAQETQYF. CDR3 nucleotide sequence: TGTGCCAGCAGTGCCCAAGAGACCCAGTACTTC.

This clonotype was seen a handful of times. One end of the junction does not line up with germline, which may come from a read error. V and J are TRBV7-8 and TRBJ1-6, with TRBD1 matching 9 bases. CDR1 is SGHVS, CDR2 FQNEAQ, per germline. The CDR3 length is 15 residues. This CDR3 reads CASSLSGQGGSPLHF. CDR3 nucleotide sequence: TGTGCTAGCAGCTTATCGGGACAGGGCGGCTCACCCCTCCACTTT.

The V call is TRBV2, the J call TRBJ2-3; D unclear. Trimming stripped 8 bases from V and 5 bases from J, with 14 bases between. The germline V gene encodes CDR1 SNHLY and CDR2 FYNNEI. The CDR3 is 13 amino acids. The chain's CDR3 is CASGLSTQDTQYF. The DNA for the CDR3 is TGTGCCAGCGGGCTCTCAACTCAAGATACGCAGTATTTT.

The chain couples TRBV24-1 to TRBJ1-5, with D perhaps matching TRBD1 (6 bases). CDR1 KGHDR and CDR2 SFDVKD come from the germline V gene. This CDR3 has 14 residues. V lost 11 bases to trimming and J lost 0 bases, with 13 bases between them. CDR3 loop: CASRRTASNQPQHF. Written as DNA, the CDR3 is TGTGCCAGCAGAAGGACAGCTAGCAATCAGCCCCAGCATTTT.

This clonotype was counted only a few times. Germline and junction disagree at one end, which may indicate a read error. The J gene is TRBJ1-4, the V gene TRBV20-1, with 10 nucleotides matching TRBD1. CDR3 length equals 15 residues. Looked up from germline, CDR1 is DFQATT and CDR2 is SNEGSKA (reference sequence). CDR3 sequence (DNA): TGCAGTGCTAGAGATGGTGGACAGGGGGGAGAAAAACTGCTTTTT. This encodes CSARDGGQGGEKLLF.

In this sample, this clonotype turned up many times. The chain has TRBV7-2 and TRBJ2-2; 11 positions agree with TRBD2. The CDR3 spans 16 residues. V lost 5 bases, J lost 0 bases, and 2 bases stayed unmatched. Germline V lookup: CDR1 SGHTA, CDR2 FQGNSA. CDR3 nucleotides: TGTGCCAGCAGCAAGACTAGCGGGGCGAACACCGGGGAGCTGTTTTTT. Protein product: CASSKTSGANTGELFF.

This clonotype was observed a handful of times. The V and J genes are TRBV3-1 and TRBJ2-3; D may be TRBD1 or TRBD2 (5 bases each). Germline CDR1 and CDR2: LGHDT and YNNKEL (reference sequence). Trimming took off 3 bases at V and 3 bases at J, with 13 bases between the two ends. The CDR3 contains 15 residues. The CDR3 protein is CASSQAPGLTDTQYF. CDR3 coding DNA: TGTGCCAGCAGCCAGGCCCCGGGGCTGACAGATACGCAGTATTTT.

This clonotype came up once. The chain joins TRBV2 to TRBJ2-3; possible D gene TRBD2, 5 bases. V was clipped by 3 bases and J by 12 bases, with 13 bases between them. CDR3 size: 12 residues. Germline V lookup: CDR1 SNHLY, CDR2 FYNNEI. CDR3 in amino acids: CASSERASIQYF. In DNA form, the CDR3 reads TGTGCCAGCAGTGAGAGGGCCAGTATACAGTATTTT.

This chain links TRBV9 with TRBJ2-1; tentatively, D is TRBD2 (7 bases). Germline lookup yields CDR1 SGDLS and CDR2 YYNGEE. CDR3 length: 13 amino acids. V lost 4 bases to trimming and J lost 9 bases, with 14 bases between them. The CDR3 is CASSQGGGGEQFF. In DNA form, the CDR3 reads TGTGCCAGCAGCCAAGGGGGGGGCGGTGAGCAGTTCTTC.

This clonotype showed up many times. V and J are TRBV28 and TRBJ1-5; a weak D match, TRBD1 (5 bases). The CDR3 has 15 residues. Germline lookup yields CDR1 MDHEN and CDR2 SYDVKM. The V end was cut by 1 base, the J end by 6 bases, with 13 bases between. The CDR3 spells CASSLSGSVSQPQHF. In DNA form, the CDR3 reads TGTGCCAGCAGTTTATCAGGGAGCGTCAGTCAGCCCCAGCATTTT.

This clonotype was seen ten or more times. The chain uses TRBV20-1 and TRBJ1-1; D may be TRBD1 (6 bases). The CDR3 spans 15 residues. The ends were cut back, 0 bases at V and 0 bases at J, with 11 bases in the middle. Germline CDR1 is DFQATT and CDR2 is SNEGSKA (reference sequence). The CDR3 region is CSARDAGAMNTEAFF. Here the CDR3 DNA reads TGCAGTGCTAGAGATGCGGGGGCTATGAACACTGAAGCTTTCTTT.